This TCR beta chain was captured in a study of CD4+ T cells in melanoma. Findings and limits, study-wide: Reportedly, melanoma neoantigen-specific CD4+ T cells showed varied differentiation states. A reported correlation linked neoantigen-specific CD4+ T cells to CD8+, macrophage and B cell function.

Measured with immunoSEQ multiplex PCR; TCRdb has only the in-frame clones, and not every one. The sample holds about 140,000 clones, around 90% seen once. Details on this clone: Its antigen is currently unknown.

The germline V and J ends were trimmed by 4 bases and 3 bases, with 7 bases remaining between them. This CDR3 spans 12 amino acids. Per germline, CDR1 SGHDN and CDR2 FVKESK. This sequence was found in a human donor with melanoma. This chain links TRBV14 with TRBJ2-7; D remains unclear. CDR3 DNA: TGTGCCAGCAGCCCGAACGGCTACGAGCAGTACTTC. This sequence encodes CASSPNGYEQYF.